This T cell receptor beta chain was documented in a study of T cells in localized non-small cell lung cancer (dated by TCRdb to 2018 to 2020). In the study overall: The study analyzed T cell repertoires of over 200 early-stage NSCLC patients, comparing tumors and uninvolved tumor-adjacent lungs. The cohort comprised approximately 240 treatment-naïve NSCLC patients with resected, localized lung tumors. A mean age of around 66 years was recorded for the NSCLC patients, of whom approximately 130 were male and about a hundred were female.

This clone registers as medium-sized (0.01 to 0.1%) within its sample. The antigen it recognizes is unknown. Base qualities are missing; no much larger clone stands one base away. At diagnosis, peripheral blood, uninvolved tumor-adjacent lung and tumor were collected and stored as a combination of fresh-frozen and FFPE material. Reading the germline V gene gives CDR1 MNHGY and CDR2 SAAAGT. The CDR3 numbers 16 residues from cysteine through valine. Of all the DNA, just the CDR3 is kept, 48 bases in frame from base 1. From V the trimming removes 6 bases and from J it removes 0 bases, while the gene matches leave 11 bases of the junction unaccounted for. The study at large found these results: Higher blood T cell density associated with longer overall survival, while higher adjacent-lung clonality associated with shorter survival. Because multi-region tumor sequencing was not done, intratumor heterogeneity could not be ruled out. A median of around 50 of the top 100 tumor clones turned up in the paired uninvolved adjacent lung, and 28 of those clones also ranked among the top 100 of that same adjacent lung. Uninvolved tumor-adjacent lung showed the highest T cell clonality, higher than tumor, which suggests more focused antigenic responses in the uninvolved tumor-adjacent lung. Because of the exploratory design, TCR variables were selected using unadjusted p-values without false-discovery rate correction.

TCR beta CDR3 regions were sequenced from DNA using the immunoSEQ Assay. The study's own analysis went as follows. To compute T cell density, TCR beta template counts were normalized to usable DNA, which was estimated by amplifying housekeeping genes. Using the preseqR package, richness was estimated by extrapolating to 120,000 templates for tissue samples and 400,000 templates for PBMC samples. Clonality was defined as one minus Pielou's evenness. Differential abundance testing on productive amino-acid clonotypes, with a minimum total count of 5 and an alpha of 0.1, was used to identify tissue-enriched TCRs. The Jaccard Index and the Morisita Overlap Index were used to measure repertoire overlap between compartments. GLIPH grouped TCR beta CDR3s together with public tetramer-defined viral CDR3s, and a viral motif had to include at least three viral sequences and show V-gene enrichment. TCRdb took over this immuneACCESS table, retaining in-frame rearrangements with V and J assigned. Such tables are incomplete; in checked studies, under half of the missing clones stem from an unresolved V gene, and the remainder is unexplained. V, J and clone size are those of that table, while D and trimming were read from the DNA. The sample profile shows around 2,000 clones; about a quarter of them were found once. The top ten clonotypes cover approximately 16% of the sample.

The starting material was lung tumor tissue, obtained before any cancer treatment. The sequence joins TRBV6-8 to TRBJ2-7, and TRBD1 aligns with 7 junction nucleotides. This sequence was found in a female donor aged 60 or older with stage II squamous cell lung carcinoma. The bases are TGTGCCAGCAGGGGGAGACAGGGCCTAAGCTCCTACGAGCAGTACGTC. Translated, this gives CASRGRQGLSSYEQYV.